This T cell receptor (beta chain) was obtained from a study of blood T cell repertoires in COVID-19. Study-wide context: Collection of acute and convalescent COVID-19 samples took place in the United States, Italy and Spain. PBMCs, B-cell-depleted T cells, or T cells were the source of the cDNA or gDNA that made up the material.

Germline trimming cut 5 bases from V and 7 bases from J; bases unmatched to any gene: 5. The CDR3 runs 13 residues. Per the original data handling: Reference gene primers were amplified, and this amplification served to estimate nucleated cell counts. Produced via immunoSEQ multiplex PCR; TCRdb's table is partial and in-frame only. That table gives V, J and clone size, and the DNA gave D and trimming. The sample has about 270,000 clones; roughly 88% are singletons. The chain couples TRBV12-3 or TRBV12-4 to TRBJ2-1, with 7 bases aligning to TRBD2. The sequenced material came from peripheral blood. The receptor's source is a woman aged 65 to 85 with acute or convalescent COVID-19. Here the CDR3 DNA reads TGTGCCAGCAGTGTAACTAGCGTTAATGAGCAGTTCTTC. Translation gives CASSVTSVNEQFF.